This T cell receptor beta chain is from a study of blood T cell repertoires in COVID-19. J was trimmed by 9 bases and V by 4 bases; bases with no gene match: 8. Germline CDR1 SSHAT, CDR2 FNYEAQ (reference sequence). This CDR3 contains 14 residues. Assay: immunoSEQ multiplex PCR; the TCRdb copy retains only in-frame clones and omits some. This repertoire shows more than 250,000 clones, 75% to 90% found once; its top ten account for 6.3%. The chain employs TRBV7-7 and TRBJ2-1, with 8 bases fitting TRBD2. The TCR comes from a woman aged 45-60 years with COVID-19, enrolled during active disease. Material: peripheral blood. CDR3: CASSYQRGNGEQFF. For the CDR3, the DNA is TGTGCCAGCAGCTACCAGCGGGGGAATGGTGAGCAGTTCTTC.